Listed here is a single T cell receptor beta chain. Its antigen is undetermined. This sample is part of a study of T-cell memory formation after mild COVID-19. Whole-study findings and limits: CM and EM subsets held most contracting CD4+ clones; EMRA held CD8+ ones. A balance of CD4 and CD8 characterized clones contracting day 15 to 85, whereas later expanders leaned CD4+.

A single record per CDR3 protein comes from TCRdb applying MiXCR to the 5' RACE reads. The sample lists almost 250,000 distinct CDR3 sequences, 15% occurring once. Trimming pared 1 base from V and 2 bases from J, leaving 16 bases between. CDR3 length: 17 residues. Germline CDR1 is SGHAT and CDR2 is FQNNGV. This receptor was taken from an adult woman who had mild COVID-19 (a few samples of this study predate the infection). Cell type and time point are not known. The V call is TRBV11-2, the J call TRBJ2-3, with D possibly matching TRBD2 (6 bases). Material for sequencing was PBMCs or a T cell subset sorted from them (not recorded which). The CDR3 region is CASSLVPYSGFTDTQYF. For the CDR3, the DNA is TGTGCCAGCAGCTTAGTTCCCTATAGCGGATTCACAGATACGCAGTATTTT.